These T cell receptor beta chains were read from a single sample in a study of cytotoxic CD8 clonotypes in ibrutinib-treated CLL. The protocol was immunoSEQ multiplex PCR, while the TCRdb copy is restricted to in-frame clones and leaves out a portion. The sample carries approximately 120,000 clones, roughly 84% recorded once. Sample: PBMCs, taken after 24 months of ibrutinib treatment. The receptors derive from a human donor with chronic lymphocytic leukemia. CDR3s leave out the opening cysteine and the closing phenylalanine or tryptophan. The order of the fields is D gene, V gene, clone size, J gene, CDR3 protein. A D gene is named only where the DNA matches it firmly. For some rows the clone size is stated as once, few or many, or as a class when expanded; others skip it.

D gene: TRBD1
V gene: TRBV6-5
clone size: NA
J gene: TRBJ1-2
CDR3 protein: ASSPIDRVGYGYT

D gene: TRBD1
V gene: TRBV6-6
clone size: NA
J gene: TRBJ2-1
CDR3 protein: ASSPRGTIRNEQF

D gene: NA
V gene: TRBV25-1
clone size: NA
J gene: TRBJ1-6
CDR3 protein: ASSDQVGEALH

D gene: TRBD1
V gene: TRBV7-2
clone size: NA
J gene: TRBJ2-5
CDR3 protein: ASSHSTGTGQETQY

D gene: TRBD1
V gene: TRBV5-4
clone size: NA
J gene: TRBJ2-7
CDR3 protein: ASSHAGTGTPYEQY

D gene: NA
V gene: TRBV30
clone size: NA
J gene: TRBJ1-2
CDR3 protein: ASSGWGYGYT

D gene: TRBD2
V gene: TRBV5-1
clone size: NA
J gene: TRBJ2-7
CDR3 protein: ASSGGTSGGTYEQY

D gene: TRBD1
V gene: TRBV5-1
clone size: NA
J gene: TRBJ2-5
CDR3 protein: ASSLRGQINQETQY

D gene: NA
V gene: TRBV27
clone size: NA
J gene: TRBJ1-3
CDR3 protein: ASSLLGAAGNTIY

D gene: NA
V gene: TRBV10-1
clone size: NA
J gene: TRBJ2-4
CDR3 protein: ASSESTAKNIQY

D gene: NA
V gene: TRBV23-1
clone size: NA
J gene: TRBJ2-4
CDR3 protein: ASSQSRRRGTPDKNIQY

D gene: NA
V gene: TRBV28
clone size: NA
J gene: TRBJ1-1
CDR3 protein: ASSLTENTEAF

D gene: TRBD1
V gene: TRBV7-2
clone size: NA
J gene: TRBJ1-4
CDR3 protein: ASSPGQGRKLF

D gene: NA
V gene: TRBV6-5
clone size: few
J gene: TRBJ2-7
CDR3 protein: ASSYTDSPPN

D gene: NA
V gene: TRBV19
clone size: NA
J gene: TRBJ2-2
CDR3 protein: ASKWAPIANTGELF

D gene: TRBD1
V gene: TRBV19
clone size: NA
J gene: TRBJ2-1
CDR3 protein: ASSPGQGYNEQF

D gene: NA
V gene: TRBV6-5
clone size: NA
J gene: TRBJ2-1
CDR3 protein: ASSYIRGWI

D gene: NA
V gene: TRBV28
clone size: NA
J gene: TRBJ1-2
CDR3 protein: ASREEAVQGTNYGYT

D gene: NA
V gene: TRBV28
clone size: NA
J gene: TRBJ2-3
CDR3 protein: ASSILPGTDTQY

D gene: NA
V gene: TRBV12-5
clone size: NA
J gene: TRBJ1-1
CDR3 protein: ASGSPSGHEAF

D gene: TRBD1
V gene: TRBV9
clone size: NA
J gene: TRBJ1-6
CDR3 protein: ASSVEGTGGNSPLH

D gene: TRBD2
V gene: TRBV7-8
clone size: NA
J gene: TRBJ2-1
CDR3 protein: ASSSSGGASNEQF